The entry that follows covers one T cell receptor beta chain sequence. Seattle participants joined during active infection and were tracked over time. Original processing methods: Using reference gene primer amplification, nucleated cell counts were estimated. TCRdb keeps only in-frame clones here, not all; method: immunoSEQ multiplex PCR. V and J calls and clone size are copied from that table; D and trimming were computed from the DNA. The sample yields 150,000 or so clones, around 75% seen once. From germline, CDR1 is SGHDN and CDR2 FVKESK. Trimming took 4 bases from V and 0 from J, leaving 13 bases between them. The CDR3 contains 15 residues. The data are from a study of blood T cell repertoires in COVID-19.

The chain couples TRBV14 to TRBJ2-7; D is ambiguous. The source is a woman aged 70-85 years with COVID-19, enrolled during active disease. The sequenced sample consisted of peripheral blood. The CDR3 here is CASSPLTFGSYEQYF. The CDR3 nucleotides are TGTGCCAGCAGCCCCCTGACTTTTGGCTCCTACGAGCAGTACTTC.